Reported below is one T cell receptor beta chain. In the authors' methods: It was from reference gene primer amplification that nucleated cell counts were estimated. Clones were sequenced by immunoSEQ multiplex PCR, and TCRdb holds only the in-frame ones, with some missing. Clone size and the V and J calls come from that table; the DNA yielded D and trimming. The table lists some 200,000 clones, over 75% of them singletons, with 10% to 15% in the top ten. Trimming took off 4 bases at V and 5 bases at J, with 11 bases between the two ends. The CDR3 length is 13 residues. Germline V gives CDR1 SGHDN, CDR2 FVKESK. This specimen comes from a study of blood T cell repertoires in COVID-19. Study overall: The United States, Italy and Spain supplied acute and convalescent COVID-19 samples. PBMCs, B-cell-depleted T cells, or T cells were the source of the cDNA or gDNA that made up the material.

The receptor was derived from a human donor in a cohort sampled during active COVID-19. The chain combines TRBV14 with TRBJ1-2; D might be TRBD1 (5 bases). Sequencing was carried out using peripheral blood. The CDR3 nucleotides are TGTGCCAGCAGCCCCCGGCAGGGTTATGGCTACACCTTC. It translates to CASSPRQGYGYTF.